This T cell receptor beta chain was documented in a study of blood T cells in healthy people across ages. The CDR3 sequence is 14 residues long. With 4 bases removed from V and 2 bases from J, the gap between germline ends came to 12 bases. Germline lookup yields CDR1 SGHAT and CDR2 FQDESV (reference sequence). PCR was performed a second time for about 7 to 11 cycles using a sample-barcoded 5' primer and a J-beta primer mix. TCRdb re-called the 5' RACE reads through MiXCR, storing one row per CDR3 protein. The sample carries around 900,000 distinct CDR3 sequences, roughly 51% recorded once. What was sequenced was blood. The sequence was collected from a woman aged 60-75 years in good health. The chain uses TRBV11-1 and TRBJ2-7, with a possible D match to TRBD1 (5 bases). The CDR3 DNA reads TGTGCCAGCAGCTCACCCCAGGGAACCTACGAGCAGTACTTC. Encoded protein: CASSSPQGTYEQYF.